This T cell receptor (beta chain) is drawn from a study of T cell responses to AZD1222 COVID-19 vaccine. The study, taken as a whole, reports: At study baseline, merely five or six AZD1222 recipients were seropositive. Mostly white British, mostly female donors; authors suggested clonal diversity may be underestimated.

Note on this clone: What it binds is unknown.

The method was immunoSEQ multiplex PCR; TCRdb's version includes in-frame clones alone and lacks a portion of them. This sample yields roughly 120,000 clones, of which just under 95% are seen a single time; under 7.5% belongs to the top ten. The TCR sequence derives from an adult in good health. The sequencing here drew on peripheral blood, taken on day 0 of AZD1222 vaccination.

CDR3 sequence: CASSPGTGMNSPLHF. The DNA for the CDR3 is TGTGCCAGCAGTCCCGGGACAGGGATGAATTCACCCCTCCACTTT. The J gene is TRBJ1-6, the V gene TRBV27; 9 bases match TRBD1. This CDR3 spans 15 amino acids. With 5 bases clipped from V and 7 bases from J, the junction kept 6 bases outside the gene matches. Per germline, CDR1 MNHEY and CDR2 SMNVEV (reference sequence).